This T cell receptor (beta chain) comes out of a study of blood T cells in healthy people across ages. Trimming stripped 5 bases from V and 1 base from J, with 12 bases between. Germline CDR1 SGHTA, CDR2 FQGNSA. CDR3 size: 14 residues. Healthy Caucasian individuals from Russia aged about 6 to 100 served as donors. Combining a sample-barcoded 5' primer with a J-beta primer mix, a second PCR ran for about 7 to 11 cycles. Samples each returned at least 2.5 million CDR3-containing paired-end reads. TCRdb analysed the 5' RACE reads with MiXCR anew, one entry per CDR3 protein. The data show around 1,500,000 distinct CDR3 sequences, with 42% seen just once and roughly 8.2% held by the top ten. Findings and limits, study-wide: More naive CD4+ cells and higher diversity were found in long-lived than in aged donors.

This clonotype was counted ten times or more. Antigen: not known. This clonotype was obtained from a woman aged 18-35 years in good health. Sequenced input: blood. This chain uses TRBV7-2 with TRBJ2-7; D is perhaps TRBD2 (6 bases). CDR3 coding DNA: TGTGCCAGCAGCCCGGGAGTTCCGTCCTACGAGCAGTACTTC. This codes for CASSPGVPSYEQYF.